This TCR beta chain was captured by sequencing in a study of regulatory T cells in long-lasting Graves disease. Time point: persistent/refractory GD, antithyroid drugs over 5 years with positive TRAb. PBMC-derived RNA was used for the TCR library. The CDR3 sequence is 13 residues long. The V gene's germline CDR1 is SGHTA and CDR2 FQGNSA. Between the trimmed V and J ends, which lost 3 bases and 1 base, there was a span of 6 bases. Construction of TCR beta libraries relied on iRepertoire HTBI primers and on Arm-PCR targeting CDR3 regions. A single record per CDR3 protein comes from TCRdb applying MiXCR to the multiplex PCR reads. This sample has a few hundred thousand distinct CDR3 sequences, with 23% found just once.

This clonotype was sampled from a female donor with Graves disease. The chain uses TRBV7-2 and TRBJ1-1; no reliable D call. The material sequenced was peripheral blood mononuclear cells (PBMCs), taken when the disease was refractory, from a patient treated with antithyroid drugs. The DNA of the CDR3 is TGTGCCAGCAGCTTTTTCCAGAACACTGAAGCTTTCTTT. Residues: CASSFFQNTEAFF.